The T cell receptor beta chain under discussion was sequenced for a study of metastatic and nonmetastatic thyroid tumors. The entire patient cohort was treatment-naive prior to thyroid surgery. Original processing notes: Clinicopathological groups of papillary thyroid cancer showed CDR3 differences that were used to build a distant-metastasis classifier. TCRdb used MiXCR to call clones anew from the PCR reads. TCRdb's processing, not the authors' own work, is the source of the V and J calls. Of tens of thousands of clones listed, 13% were seen once; the top ten hold nearly 5%. This clone occurred many times. Germline V lookup: CDR1 MNHEY, CDR2 SVGEGT. The V end was cut by 7 bases, the J end by 1 base, with 13 bases between. The CDR3 runs 14 residues.

The chain carries TRBV6-2 or TRBV6-3 and TRBJ1-1; weak D call: TRBD1 (5 bases). The TCR sequence derives from a female donor with papillary thyroid cancer or a benign thyroid nodule (not recorded which). Some clones in this sample may be carry-over from other donors' samples. The sequenced sample consisted of blood. The CDR3 sequence: CASTSLRGNTEAFF. The DNA of the CDR3 is TGTGCCAGCACCTCCCTTAGGGGGAACACTGAAGCTTTCTTT.